The source of this TCR beta chain is a study of monozygotic twins with inflammatory bowel disease. TCRdb reprocessed the 5' RACE reads, keeping one entry per CDR3 protein, no DNA. The table lists 440,000 or so distinct CDR3 sequences, with approximately 2.3% in the top ten. This CDR3 spans 16 amino acids. The V gene's germline CDR1 is SGHTA and CDR2 FQGNSA. This TCR was recovered from a human donor with ulcerative colitis or Crohn's disease, or a healthy co-twin of an affected twin (not recorded which). What was sequenced was blood. The chain couples TRBV7-2 to TRBJ1-3; TCRdb proposes TRBD1, but this gene call is untestable without DNA. The CDR3 is CASSLVDSVTGNTIYF.